The next 25 T cell receptor beta chains were all read from a single sample in a study of blood T cell repertoires in COVID-19. Repertoires were generated with immunoSEQ multiplex PCR, while TCRdb's copy carries only in-frame clones and drops some. The table shows 410,000 or so clones, with 75% to 90% occurring only once. The sample comprised peripheral blood. The receptor set was obtained from a woman aged 30 to 39 with active or convalescent COVID-19.

This chain joins TRBV7-9 and TRBJ2-3; 9 bases align to TRBD1. Germline trimming cut 5 bases from V and 4 bases from J; bases unmatched to any gene: 10. CDR1 and CDR2 from the germline V gene are SEHNR and FQNEAQ (reference sequence). The CDR3 loop spans 16 amino acids. CDR3 coding DNA: TGTGCCAGCAGCATTAACAGGGGGCGCGTCGCAGATACGCAGTATTTT. Its translation: CASSINRGRVADTQYF.

The V and J genes are TRBV6-5 and TRBJ1-6; TRBD1 agrees at 7 bases. Per germline, CDR1 MNHEY and CDR2 SVGAGI. J gave up 10 bases and V 6 bases, and 9 bases lay outside the gene matches. This CDR3 spans 14 amino acids. CDR3 amino acids: CASSRERQGSPLHF. The DNA of the CDR3 is TGTGCCAGCAGCCGTGAGAGACAGGGATCACCCCTCCACTTT.

This rearrangement joins TRBV3-1 (or the pseudogene TRBV3-2) to TRBJ2-5, with D unresolved. The CDR3 has 12 residues. Germline CDR1 is LGHDT and CDR2 is YNNKEL (reference sequence). V lost 3 bases, J lost 3 bases, and 5 bases lay in between. CDR3 nucleotides: TGTGCCAGCAGCCATGAGGAAGAGACCCAGTACTTC. Translating it yields CASSHEEETQYF.

The genes are TRBV3-1 (or the pseudogene TRBV3-2) and TRBJ1-5; 8 nucleotides agree with TRBD1. Germline CDR1 LGHDT, CDR2 YNNKEL (reference sequence). The CDR3 spans 16 residues. Trimming at V came to 2 bases and at J to 4 bases, leaving 7 bases not matched to a gene. CDR3 sequence: CASSQSGTGQNQPQHF. CDR3 nucleotides: TGTGCCAGCAGCCAATCCGGGACAGGTCAGAATCAGCCCCAGCATTTT.

The gene calls are TRBV19 and TRBJ2-7, with D unresolved. Trimming left V 5 bases short and J 4 bases short, with 12 bases between. Looked up from germline, CDR1 is LNHDA and CDR2 is SQIVND (reference sequence). CDR3 length equals 13 residues. CDR3 nucleotides: TGTGCCAGTAGTCCAAACTTGTATTACGAGCAGTACTTC. It encodes CASSPNLYYEQYF.

This chain links TRBV18 with TRBJ2-5, with 9 bases lining up with TRBD2. Germline V gives CDR1 KGHSH, CDR2 LQKENI. This CDR3 comprises 19 residues. With V trimmed by 2 bases and J by 3 bases, 16 bases remained unmatched. CDR3 residues: CASSPSSLAGRPSKETQYF. CDR3 DNA sequence: TGTGCCAGCTCACCATCGTCGCTAGCGGGGCGTCCTTCCAAAGAGACCCAGTACTTC.

This chain uses TRBV18 with TRBJ1-2, with TRBD1 matching over 10 bases. CDR3 length equals 15 residues. Trimming took 0 bases from V and 5 from J; bases not matched to a gene: 3. Per the germline V gene, CDR1 is KGHSH and CDR2 is LQKENI. The CDR3 protein is CASSPPRTGGYGYTF. The DNA for the CDR3 is TGTGCCAGCTCACCACCCCGGACAGGGGGATATGGCTACACCTTC. Full variable domain (rest looked up from reference TRBV18 and TRBJ1-2): NAGVMQNPRHLVRRRGQEARLRCSPMKGHSHVYWYRQLPEEGLKFMVYLQKENIIDESGMPKERFSAEFPKEGPSILRIQQVVRGDSAAYFCASSPPRTGGYGYTFGSGTRLTVV.

The chain employs TRBV4-2 and TRBJ2-1; D unclear. The CDR3 spans 15 residues. Germline V CDR1 and CDR2: LGHNA, YNFKEQ. Trimming stripped 3 bases from V and 0 bases from J, with 9 bases between. For the CDR3, the DNA is TGTGCCAGCAGCCAGTCCGAGAGCTCCTACAATGAGCAGTTCTTC. Protein: CASSQSESSYNEQFF.

Only a few counts were recorded for this clone. This chain connects TRBV5-5 to TRBJ2-2; TRBD2 matches at 7 bases. Per the germline V gene, CDR1 is SGHKS and CDR2 is YYEKEE (reference sequence). The CDR3 covers 16 residues. J was trimmed by 0 bases and V by 4 bases; bases with no gene match: 6. The CDR3 here is CASSQLAPTNTGELFF. The DNA of the CDR3 is TGTGCCAGCAGCCAACTAGCGCCTACGAACACCGGGGAGCTGTTTTTT. The full variable domain, completed using reference TRBV5-5 and TRBJ2-2, is DAGVTQSPTHLIKTRGQQVTLRCSPISGHKSVSWYQQVLGQGPQFIFQYYEKEERGRGNFPDRFSARQFPNYSSELNVNALLLGDSALYLCASSQLAPTNTGELFFGEGSRLTVL.

The V call is TRBV11-2, the J call TRBJ2-5; 8 positions match TRBD2. From germline, CDR1 is SGHAT and CDR2 FQNNGV. V shed 1 base and J 4 bases; nucleotides not matched to a gene: 11. The CDR3 totals 17 residues. CDR3: CASSLVVPGGPGETQYF. CDR3 DNA: TGTGCCAGCAGCTTAGTCGTTCCGGGAGGGCCTGGAGAGACCCAGTACTTC.

The V gene is TRBV30, the J gene TRBJ1-1, with D unresolved. This CDR3 contains 12 residues. V lost 4 bases, J lost 5 bases, and 11 bases lay in between. Per germline, CDR1 GTSNPN and CDR2 SVGIG (reference sequence). The DNA for the CDR3 is TGTGCCTGGACGCCTCTAGTGACTGAAGCTTTCTTT. This gives the protein CAWTPLVTEAFF.

V is TRBV4-1 and J is TRBJ2-3, with 15 bases identical to TRBD2. With V trimmed by 3 bases and J by 4 bases, 8 bases remained unmatched. Germline loops: CDR1 MGHRA, CDR2 YSYEKL. The CDR3 totals 18 residues. DNA for the CDR3: TGCGCCAGCAGCCAGACGGGACTAGCGGGGGGCACGCCAGATACGCAGTATTTT. It specifies CASSQTGLAGGTPDTQYF.

This chain joins TRBV20-1 and TRBJ1-4, with 8 positions matching TRBD1. The CDR3 totals 15 residues. In germline, CDR1 is DFQATT, CDR2 SNEGSKA (reference sequence). V shed 3 bases and J 7 bases; nucleotides not matched to a gene: 10. The CDR3 DNA is TGCAGTGCTAGTATACAGGGGGGTTCGTCTGAAAAACTGTTTTTT. It specifies CSASIQGGSSEKLFF.

As regards this clone: The sample holds other DNA sequences that translate to the same CDR3. Written as DNA, the CDR3 is TGTGCCAGCAGTTTGGGCCTGAACACTGAAGCTTTCTTT. Translation: CASSLGLNTEAFF. V is TRBV12-3 or TRBV12-4 and J is TRBJ1-1; D is undetermined. V shed 3 bases and J shed 0 bases, with 5 bases lying between them. CDR3 size: 13 residues.

This chain links TRBV7-2 with TRBJ2-5; D possibly corresponds to TRBD1 (6 bases). CDR1 SGHTA and CDR2 FQGNSA come from the germline V gene. The CDR3 totals 14 residues. Trimming took off 5 bases at V and 5 bases at J, with 15 bases between the two ends. This chain's CDR3 is CASSPVGGGETQYF. DNA of the CDR3: TGTGCCAGCAGCCCCGTAGGGGGTGGCGAGACCCAGTACTTC.

The chain is built from TRBV5-1 and TRBJ1-1; 12 nucleotides line up with TRBD1. The CDR3 length is 17 residues. In germline, CDR1 is SGHRS, CDR2 YFSETQ. The junction had 6 bases not matched to a gene; V was cut back by 3 bases and J by 0 bases. DNA for the CDR3: TGCGCCAGCAGCTCGGGACAGGGGGCCGGGATGAACACTGAAGCTTTCTTT. Its protein product is CASSSGQGAGMNTEAFF.

The chain couples TRBV7-8 to TRBJ1-5, with 9 bases matching TRBD1. The CDR3 is 15 residues long. V was clipped by 1 base and J by 9 bases; unmatched bases: 7. Germline-derived CDR1 and CDR2 are SGHVS and FQNEAQ. The CDR3 loop is CASSLDNRGLRPQHF. The CDR3 DNA is TGTGCCAGCAGCTTAGATAACAGGGGGCTAAGGCCCCAGCATTTT. Combining the CDR3 with reference TRBV7-8 and TRBJ1-5 gives the whole variable domain GAGVSQSPRYKVAKRGQDVALRCDPISGHVSLFWYQQALGQGPEFLTYFQNEAQLDKSGLPSDRFFAERPEGSVSTLKIQRTQQEDSAVYLCASSLDNRGLRPQHFGDGTRLSIL.

This clone showed up just once. This sequence joins TRBV6-5 and TRBJ1-2, with D perhaps TRBD1 (6 bases). CDR3 length equals 14 residues. V was shortened by 0 bases and J by 7 bases, with 12 bases between the two germline ends. Per the germline V gene, CDR1 is MNHEY and CDR2 is SVGAGI. The CDR3 loop reads CASSYSAGALGYTF. The CDR3 nucleotides read TGTGCCAGCAGTTACTCGGCGGGGGCTCTTGGCTACACCTTC.

V and J are TRBV5-1 and TRBJ1-1; D gene uncertain. The CDR3 is made up of 17 amino acids. V shed 5 bases and J shed 1 base, with 21 bases lying between them. The germline V gene has CDR1 SGHRS and CDR2 YFSETQ. The CDR3 sequence is CASRPLSGALSNTEAFF. DNA of the CDR3: TGCGCCAGCAGGCCCTTATCAGGCGCACTCTCGAACACTGAAGCTTTCTTT. Combining the CDR3 with reference TRBV5-1 and TRBJ1-1 gives the whole variable domain KAGVTQTPRYLIKTRGQQVTLSCSPISGHRSVSWYQQTPGQGLQFLFEYFSETQRNKGNFPGRFSGRQFSNSRSEMNVSTLELGDSALYLCASRPLSGALSNTEAFFGQGTRLTVV.

V gene TRBV12-3 or TRBV12-4 combines with J gene TRBJ1-2; 9 nucleotides match TRBD1. The CDR3 contains 13 residues. The V and J ends lost 5 bases and 8 bases, in that order; junction bases with no gene match: 6. The CDR3 DNA reads TGTGCCAGCAGTACCGGGACAGGGCGCGGCTACACCTTC. Translating gives CASSTGTGRGYTF.

The CDR3: CASRWTGAAEQYF. Here the CDR3 DNA reads TGCGCCAGCAGATGGACAGGGGCGGCCGAGCAGTACTTC. This sequence joins TRBV5-1 and TRBJ2-7; 9 bases are shared with TRBD1. CDR3 size: 13 residues. V lost 5 bases, J lost 6 bases, and 6 bases stayed unmatched. Germline V gene lookup returns CDR1 SGHRS and CDR2 YFSETQ.

The chain uses TRBV11-2 and TRBJ2-1; 8 bases fit TRBD2. CDR1 is SGHAT and CDR2 is FQNNGV in the germline V gene. The CDR3 runs to 18 residues. J was trimmed by 10 bases and V by 3 bases; bases with no gene match: 20. DNA for the CDR3: TGTGCCAGCAGCTTTTTAGCTTCGGCGGGAGGATTGAGCGCGGAGCAGTTCTTC. It is translated as CASSFLASAGGLSAEQFF.

V gene TRBV7-9 combines with J gene TRBJ2-1; 9 bases agree with TRBD2. CDR1 and CDR2 from the germline V gene are SEHNR and FQNEAQ (reference sequence). The length of the CDR3 is 14 residues. Trimming cost V 7 bases and J 9 bases; bases outside gene matches: 10. CDR3 amino acids: CASTTGTSFSEQFF. CDR3 in DNA: TGTGCCAGCACAACCGGGACTAGCTTCAGTGAGCAGTTCTTC. Together with reference TRBV7-9 and TRBJ2-1, the CDR3 gives the full variable domain: DTGVSQNPRHKITKRGQNVTFRCDPISEHNRLYWYRQTLGQGPEFLTYFQNEAQLEKSRLLSDRFSAERPKGSFSTLEIQRTEQGDSAMYLCASTTGTSFSEQFFGPGTRLTVL.

This chain connects TRBV5-4 to TRBJ2-7, with 9 bases fitting TRBD1. The length of the CDR3 is 16 residues. Germline CDR1 SGHNT, CDR2 YYREEE (reference sequence). Losses at the gene ends were 4 bases for V and 2 bases for J; bases not matched to a gene: 10. The CDR3 nucleotides are TGTGCCAGCAGCGCGGGATCGGGGACAGGGCCCTACGAGCAGTACTTC. Amino acids: CASSAGSGTGPYEQYF.

The rearrangement links TRBV10-3 to TRBJ1-1; the D gene is possibly TRBD1 (6 bases). CDR1 and CDR2 (germline): ENHRY, SYGVKD. CDR3 length: 15 residues. V lost 8 bases, J lost 1 base, and 17 bases lay in between. The chain's CDR3 is CAIHTGTLGNTEAFF. The CDR3 coding sequence is TGTGCCATCCATACAGGGACCCTCGGGAACACTGAAGCTTTCTTT.